This is a list of T cell receptor beta chains from one sample in a study of blood T cells in healthy people across ages. A single record per CDR3 protein comes from TCRdb applying MiXCR to the 5' RACE reads. Among about 800,000 distinct CDR3 sequences listed, roughly 25% were seen once. The data were also submitted as part of a second study, on T cells of mothers and their children.

The sample comprised blood. The receptor source for this set is a boy aged 10-17 years in good health. CDR3s leave out the opening cysteine and the closing phenylalanine or tryptophan. Clone size is given for some rows only: seen once, a few or many times, or a class if the clone is expanded.

j_call	v_call	clone_size	cdr3_aa
TRBJ1-6	TRBV20-1	-	SAQGLGTNSPLH
-	TRBV24-1	few	ATSDPVRGYEQY
TRBJ1-2	TRBV28	few	ASSPAPVDYT
TRBJ2-1	TRBV29-1	few	SVQGGLGGNEQF
TRBJ2-1	TRBV5-1	-	ASSPREGSGEQF
TRBJ2-1	TRBV11-2	few	ASSSTHRDRGGNEQL
TRBJ2-1	TRBV20-1	-	SASWGGSEQF
TRBJ1-2	TRBV9	few	ASSVAGGNGYT
TRBJ1-2	TRBV28	-	ASRHTGYGYT
TRBJ1-2	TRBV27	-	ASSDRTGKDYGYT
TRBJ1-5	TRBV24-1	many	ATSDSYRGQDQPQH
TRBJ2-3	TRBV5-5	-	ASSPRFTGDTQY
TRBJ2-1	TRBV15	-	ATRGGGAYNEQF
TRBJ1-2	TRBV7-2	few	ASSSGIPANYGYT
TRBJ2-7	TRBV4-3	few	ASSQGRSHEQY
TRBJ2-5	TRBV12-3/TRBV12-4	few	ASSFIRGETQY
-	TRBV20-1	few	SARISGSSTDTQH
TRBJ2-3	TRBV7-8	few	ASSFYLAGGQTDTQY
TRBJ2-7	TRBV5-6	few	ASSLRGLFYEQY
TRBJ1-1	TRBV20-1	-	SRRGNTEAF
TRBJ2-5	TRBV2	few	ASSEWETETQY
TRBJ2-7	TRBV29-1	few	SANLQGTPYEQY
TRBJ2-5	TRBV29-1	-	SVEFVGEETQY
TRBJ2-2	TRBV5-1	few	ASSVIQGSNTGELF
TRBJ2-7	TRBV7-9	few	ASSSYEAGDYEQY
TRBJ1-4	TRBV20-1	-	SATKAANEKLF
TRBJ2-5	TRBV5-6	-	ASSAMTGVETQY
TRBJ2-3	TRBV4-3	few	ASSLRWGISTDTQY
TRBJ2-5	TRBV12-3/TRBV12-4	-	ASSRDSPKETQY
TRBJ2-5	TRBV29-1	-	SVTGAAETQY
-	TRBV7-9	few	ASSLGFGMDTQY
TRBJ1-6	TRBV7-3	few	ASSLGGVQSPLH
TRBJ2-2	TRBV19	-	ASSIGVSGNFGELF
TRBJ1-6	TRBV7-8	few	ASSYRNSPLH
TRBJ1-1	TRBV7-2	few	ASSPDLENTEAF
TRBJ1-2	TRBV7-9	-	ASSPNILSGTAYGYT
TRBJ2-6	TRBV7-2	few	ASSSTRNSGANVLT
TRBJ2-3	TRBV6-5	-	ASSYTPSGGFTDTQY
TRBJ2-4	TRBV14	few	ASSQRQGNIQY
TRBJ2-3	TRBV9	-	ASSVGGQDTQC
TRBJ2-2	TRBV6-5	-	ASSYGQNTRELF
TRBJ2-7	TRBV29-1	few	SVRGLAPYEQY
TRBJ2-1	TRBV6-6	-	ASSDDRVMEQF
TRBJ2-5	TRBV28	few	ASSWTGVETQY